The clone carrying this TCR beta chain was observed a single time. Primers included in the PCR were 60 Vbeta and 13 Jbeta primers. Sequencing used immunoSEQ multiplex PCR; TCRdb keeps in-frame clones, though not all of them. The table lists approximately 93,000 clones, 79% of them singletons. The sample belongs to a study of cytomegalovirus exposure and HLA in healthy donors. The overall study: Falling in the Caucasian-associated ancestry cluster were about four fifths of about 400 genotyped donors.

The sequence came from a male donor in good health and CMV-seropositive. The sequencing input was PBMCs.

As DNA, the CDR3 is TGTGCCAGCAGCGCAGGGGGCTTCTACAATGAGCAGTTCTTC. It codes for CASSAGGFYNEQFF. This chain joins TRBV7-9 and TRBJ2-1, with 8 positions matching TRBD1. The CDR3 contains 14 residues. The germline V gene has CDR1 SEHNR and CDR2 FQNEAQ (reference sequence). Trimming at V came to 5 bases and at J to 3 bases, leaving 3 bases not matched to a gene.